One sample yielded the 19 T cell receptor beta chains listed below, sequenced in a study of T cell changes during pregnancy in multiple sclerosis (dated by TCRdb to between 2018 and 2021). To prepare the library, the immunoSEQ multiplex PCR assay was applied. This immuneACCESS table, as held by TCRdb, lists in-frame sequences with V and J called but not all clones. Of the missing ones, under half trace to an unresolved V gene in checked studies; the others have no known cause. The table for this sample lists fewer than 25,000 clones; around 86% of them were counted only once. The ten most abundant clones make up 0.8% to 1.3% of the sample. Source: CD4+ T cells from peripheral blood mononuclear cells, taken in the second trimester of pregnancy. These receptors came from a female donor in good health, enrolled as a control in a pregnancy study.

The chain carries TRBV5-1 and TRBJ2-2; TRBD2 matches at 7 bases. CDR1 and CDR2 from the germline V gene are SGHRS and YFSETQ. The CDR3 runs to 15 residues. J gave up 6 bases and V 0 bases, and 5 bases lay outside the gene matches. The CDR3 region is CASSLAGRNAGELFF. The DNA of the CDR3 is TGCGCCAGCAGCTTGGCCGGGAGGAATGCCGGGGAGCTGTTTTTT. Variable domain in full (rest from reference TRBV5-1 and TRBJ2-2): KAGVTQTPRYLIKTRGQQVTLSCSPISGHRSVSWYQQTPGQGLQFLFEYFSETQRNKGNFPGRFSGRQFSNSRSEMNVSTLELGDSALYLCASSLAGRNAGELFFGEGSRLTVL.

The chain couples TRBV19 to TRBJ1-4; D is possibly TRBD1 (5 bases). CDR3 length: 13 amino acids. Between the trimmed V and J ends, which lost 10 bases and 4 bases, there was a span of 13 bases. Germline CDR1 LNHDA, CDR2 SQIVND (reference sequence). For the CDR3, the DNA is TGTGCCACCCGGGGGAGGAATAATGAAAAACTGTTTTTT. Translated, it gives CATRGRNNEKLFF.

The V gene is TRBV5-1, the J gene TRBJ2-2, with D possibly matching TRBD1 (6 bases). The germline CDR1 and CDR2 sequences are SGHRS and YFSETQ. This CDR3 contains 15 residues. Trimming removed 4 bases at V and 1 base at J, with 11 bases between. The CDR3 is CASSPLTGNTGELFF. Written as DNA, the CDR3 is TGCGCCAGCAGCCCACTGACAGGGAACACCGGGGAGCTGTTTTTT.

DNA of the CDR3: TGTGCCAGCAGCTCGCCGGGACATGGTGACGAGCAGTACTTC. This translates into CASSSPGHGDEQYF. The chain employs TRBV5-6 and TRBJ2-7; perhaps TRBD1 as D (6 bases). CDR1 SGHDT and CDR2 YYEEEE come from the germline V gene. The CDR3 loop spans 14 amino acids. Trimming left V 3 bases short and J 5 bases short, with 15 bases between.

The rearrangement links TRBV7-2 to TRBJ2-7; 7 bases agree with TRBD2. The J segment lost 2 bases and the V segment lost 4 bases, leaving 8 bases of the junction unmatched. Germline V CDR1 and CDR2: SGHTA, FQGNSA. The CDR3 contains 15 residues. The CDR3 DNA reads as TGTGCCAGCAGCTCCCGAGCGGGGCCCGCCTACGAGCAGTACTTC. It codes for CASSSRAGPAYEQYF.

The chain uses TRBV7-9 and TRBJ2-3; no clear D. V lost 4 bases and J lost 2, with 7 bases in between. Germline V gene data show CDR1 as SEHNR and CDR2 as FQNEAQ (reference sequence). CDR3 length: 13 amino acids. DNA of the CDR3: TGTGCCAGCAGCTACGACAACACAGATACGCAGTATTTT. Protein: CASSYDNTDTQYF.

The chain recombines TRBV11-1 with TRBJ2-7; 7 nucleotides line up with TRBD1. Germline CDR1 is SGHAT and CDR2 is FQDESV (reference sequence). The CDR3 totals 12 residues. Trimming took 4 bases from V and 4 from J; bases not matched to a gene: 1. CDR3 in amino acids: CASSSQGYEQYF. The CDR3 nucleotides read TGTGCCAGCAGCTCACAGGGGTACGAGCAGTACTTC.

This chain uses TRBV6-5 with TRBJ2-5, with TRBD2 as a possible D gene (5 bases). CDR1 MNHEY and CDR2 SVGAGI come from the germline V gene. The CDR3 sequence is 12 residues long. V lost 6 bases, J lost 7 bases, and 12 bases lay in between. The CDR3 DNA reads as TGTGCCAGCAGCCAGTCCCGGGGGACCCAGTACTTC. It translates to CASSQSRGTQYF.

The chain has TRBV7-8 and TRBJ2-3; TRBD2 agrees at 12 bases. Germline lookup yields CDR1 SGHVS and CDR2 FQNEAQ. The CDR3 is made up of 17 amino acids. V lost 1 base and J lost 5; bases outside the gene matches: 7. CDR3 amino acids: CASSLGASGGAGDTQYF. CDR3 bases: TGTGCCAGCAGCTTAGGGGCTAGCGGGGGGGCCGGAGATACGCAGTATTTT.

The chain links TRBV10-3 to TRBJ2-7; TRBD2 matches at 8 bases. Trimming cost V 7 bases and J 5 bases; bases outside gene matches: 10. In germline, CDR1 is ENHRY, CDR2 SYGVKD. This CDR3 is 14 amino acids long. CDR3 DNA sequence: TGTGCCATCACCGGGAGGGCGGATTTGAACGAGCAGTACTTC. It codes for CAITGRADLNEQYF.

The chain couples TRBV9 to TRBJ2-1; maybe TRBD2 (5 bases). Trimming stripped 0 bases from V and 8 bases from J, with 15 bases between. The CDR3 has 15 residues. CDR1 is SGDLS and CDR2 is YYNGEE in the germline V gene. CDR3 amino acids: CASSVGGLKADEQFF. The CDR3 nucleotides are TGTGCCAGCAGCGTAGGTGGACTCAAGGCGGATGAGCAGTTCTTC.

This clone has just one count. J is TRBJ1-1 and V is TRBV6-6, with TRBD1 matching over 10 bases. CDR3 size: 13 residues. Germline CDR1 MNHNY, CDR2 SVGAGI (reference sequence). J was trimmed by 5 bases and V by 7 bases; bases with no gene match: 4. The CDR3 DNA sequence: TGTGCCAGCACCGACAGGGGGCGGACTGAAGCTTTCTTT. Protein product: CASTDRGRTEAFF.

The chain employs TRBV7-3 and TRBJ2-7, with D unresolved. This CDR3 contains 14 residues. The V end was cut by 2 bases, the J end by 2 bases, with 10 bases between. Germline V CDR1 and CDR2: SGHTA, FQGTGA. The chain's CDR3 is CASSLEPLAYEQYF. In DNA form, the CDR3 reads TGTGCCAGCAGCTTAGAGCCCCTAGCCTACGAGCAGTACTTC.

This clone was observed once. This chain connects TRBV15 to TRBJ2-5; 9 positions match TRBD2. CDR1 and CDR2 (germline): LNHNV, YYDKDF (reference sequence). J lost 2 bases, V lost 3 bases, and 1 base had no gene match. CDR3 length: 14 amino acids. CDR3 sequence: CATSSSGGQETQYF. The DNA of the CDR3 is TGTGCCACCAGCAGTAGCGGGGGACAAGAGACCCAGTACTTC.

Here the CDR3 reads CASSQLPGIGELFF. In DNA, the CDR3 is TGCGCCAGCAGCCAACTCCCAGGGATCGGGGAGCTGTTTTTT. This rearrangement joins TRBV4-3 to TRBJ2-2, with a tentative D call TRBD1 (5 bases). The length of the CDR3 is 14 residues. The germline gives CDR1 LGHNA, CDR2 YSLEER. Trimming left V 2 bases short and J 7 bases short, with 11 bases between.

This chain joins TRBV7-3 and TRBJ2-5; 9 bases are shared with TRBD2. This CDR3 has 15 amino acids. The junction had 4 bases not matched to a gene; V was cut back by 1 base and J by 4 bases. Germline V lookup: CDR1 SGHTA, CDR2 FQGTGA. This chain's CDR3 is CASSLISGGSETQYF. CDR3 coding DNA: TGTGCCAGCAGCTTAATTAGCGGGGGATCAGAGACCCAGTACTTC.

The CDR3 coding sequence is TGTGCCAGCAGCGTAGAGATATGGGGTTCGGCGGGGGGCACAGATACGCAGTATTTT. It encodes CASSVEIWGSAGGTDTQYF. This sequence joins TRBV9 and TRBJ2-3; 7 bases are shared with TRBD2. The V gene's germline CDR1 is SGDLS and CDR2 YYNGEE. J gave up 1 base and V 0 bases, and 14 bases lay outside the gene matches. This CDR3 contains 19 residues.

This clone was seen just once. CDR3: CASSRGQGMNTEAFF. The CDR3 DNA is TGTGCCAGCTCACGTGGACAGGGCATGAACACTGAAGCTTTCTTT. The gene calls are TRBV18 and TRBJ1-1; 8 bases are shared with TRBD1. Germline-derived CDR1 and CDR2 are KGHSH and LQKENI. J was trimmed by 0 bases and V by 4 bases; bases with no gene match: 4. CDR3 length: 15 residues. The variable domain in full, with the rest retrieved from reference TRBV18 and TRBJ1-1, is NAGVMQNPRHLVRRRGQEARLRCSPMKGHSHVYWYRQLPEEGLKFMVYLQKENIIDESGMPKERFSAEFPKEGPSILRIQQVVRGDSAAYFCASSRGQGMNTEAFFGQGTRLTVV.

The rearrangement joins TRBV6-5 to TRBJ1-3, with D possibly TRBD1 on 6 matching bases. This CDR3 is 15 amino acids long. V lost 5 bases, J lost 0 bases, and 11 bases lay in between. The germline gives CDR1 MNHEY, CDR2 SVGAGI. The CDR3 sequence is CASSPRGGSGNTIYF. CDR3 DNA: TGTGCCAGCAGTCCGAGGGGGGGCTCTGGAAACACCATATATTTT.